The present T cell receptor (beta chain) was sequenced within a study of human T cells and chemical hapten exposure. Across the whole study: Patch tests of 0.01% DPC on the upper back were read at 6 days.

The germline CDR1 and CDR2 sequences are LNHDA and SQIVND (reference sequence). The CDR3 sequence is 14 residues long. V gave up 4 bases and J gave up 2 bases; unmatched junction bases: 4. Source study methods: Approximately 100,000 TCRs per sample was the median, with a range of about 20,000 to 690,600. TCRdb recomputed calls from the RACE reads with MiXCR, one row per CDR3 protein. The authors' filters were not applied to this entry. The sample has under 450,000 distinct CDR3 sequences, roughly 4.8% seen once; the top ten hold roughly 2.4%. Time point indicated: patch test 1, 2 weeks after DPC sensitization. Treatment indicated: therapeutic diphenylcyclopropenone sensitization with weekly scalp DPC. Investigators collected blood before applying each patch test. Study findings and constraints: Relative to control repertoires, expanded TCRs gave rise to significantly more large CDR3 similarity clusters.

With respect to this clonotype: The target antigen is unknown.

The J gene is TRBJ2-5, the V gene TRBV19; TRBD1 agrees at 7 bases. The input for sequencing was whole blood, taken in connection with sensitization to the hapten diphenylcyclopropenone (DPC). The sequence was collected from a woman aged 45-60 years with alopecia areata. Some clones in this sample may be carry-over from other donors' samples. The CDR3 coding sequence is TGTGCCAGTAGTAGAGGGGGCGGACAAGAGACCCAGTACTTC. It specifies CASSRGGGQETQYF. Full variable domain (outside the CDR3, taken from reference TRBV19 and TRBJ2-5): DGGITQSPKYLFRKEGQNVTLSCEQNLNHDAMYWYRQDPGQGLRLIYYSQIVNDFQKGDIAEGYSVSREKKESFPLTVTSAQKNPTAFYLCASSRGGGQETQYFGPGTRLLVL.